The 9 T cell receptor beta chains below come from one sample, sequenced in a study of T cell repertoires and HLA-DP antigens. Using immunoSEQ multiplex PCR, the repertoire was profiled, and TCRdb retains in-frame clones only, with some absent. This table has about 110,000 clones, about 91% appearing once. The antigens these receptors bind are not known. Specimen: CD4+ T cells from PBMCs. These receptors all come from a woman younger than 35 in good health and CMV-seronegative.

V is TRBV7-2 and J is TRBJ2-1; 7 bases map to TRBD1. The J segment lost 5 bases and the V segment lost 0 bases, leaving 1 base of the junction unmatched. There are 14 residues in the CDR3. In germline, CDR1 is SGHTA, CDR2 FQGNSA. The CDR3 DNA sequence: TGTGCCAGCAGCTTAGCGACAGGGAACAATGAGCAGTTCTTC. Protein sequence: CASSLATGNNEQFF.

In this sample, this clone turned up once. CDR3 sequence (DNA): TGTGCCAGCCCGGGACAGGGACTGGGGAACACTGAAGCTTTCTTT. Protein product: CASPGQGLGNTEAFF. The rearrangement joins TRBV6-1 to TRBJ1-1, with 9 bases identical to TRBD1. The CDR3 sequence is 15 residues long. Germline V gene lookup returns CDR1 MNHNS and CDR2 SASEGT. V lost 8 bases and J lost 1; bases outside the gene matches: 8.

V is TRBV18 and J is TRBJ2-2, with TRBD1 identical over 9 bases. The ends lost 1 base at V and 5 bases at J; junction bases unmatched: 5. The germline V gene has CDR1 KGHSH and CDR2 LQKENI. This CDR3 region has 16 residues. The CDR3 bases are TGTGCCAGCTCACCACAGAGGACAGGGGTGACCGGGGAGCTGTTTTTT. Its protein is CASSPQRTGVTGELFF. Full variable domain (outside the CDR3, taken from reference TRBV18 and TRBJ2-2): NAGVMQNPRHLVRRRGQEARLRCSPMKGHSHVYWYRQLPEEGLKFMVYLQKENIIDESGMPKERFSAEFPKEGPSILRIQQVVRGDSAAYFCASSPQRTGVTGELFFGEGSRLTVL.

The chain is built from TRBV29-1 and TRBJ1-1; maybe TRBD1 (5 bases). The CDR3 is 14 residues long. CDR1 and CDR2 from the germline V gene are SQVTM and ANQGSEA. The V and J ends lost 4 bases and 0 bases respectively, with 12 bases between them. The DNA for the CDR3 is TGCAGCGTTGGCTACAGGTTACTGAACACTGAAGCTTTCTTT. It codes for CSVGYRLLNTEAFF.

V usage is TRBV19 and J usage is TRBJ2-7, with D unclear. The CDR3 contains 14 residues. V shed 5 bases and J shed 1 base, with 12 bases lying between them. Germline V CDR1 and CDR2: LNHDA, SQIVND (reference sequence). CDR3 DNA sequence: TGTGCCAGTAGTGACACGACACGATCCTACGAGCAGTACTTC. It translates to CASSDTTRSYEQYF.

The table lists this clone with a count of one. The rearrangement joins TRBV10-3 to TRBJ1-5; D remains unclear. Per germline, CDR1 ENHRY and CDR2 SYGVKD. This CDR3 comprises 12 residues. V was cut by 2 bases and J by 5 bases, with 4 bases left in between. The CDR3 bases are TGTGCCATCAGTGAGCCTGATCAGCCCCAGCATTTT. Amino acid sequence: CAISEPDQPQHF.

This chain uses TRBV19 with TRBJ2-3; 9 nucleotides align to TRBD1. The junction had 12 bases not matched to a gene; V was cut back by 4 bases and J by 4 bases. CDR1 is LNHDA and CDR2 is SQIVND in the germline V gene (reference sequence). The CDR3 runs 17 residues. CDR3: CASSKQGASVWSDTQYF. CDR3 nucleotides: TGTGCCAGTAGTAAACAGGGGGCGTCGGTCTGGTCAGATACGCAGTATTTT.

J is TRBJ2-7 and V is TRBV7-6; 8 nucleotides match TRBD1. Germline loops: CDR1 SGHVS, CDR2 FNYEAQ. V lost 1 base and J lost 6; bases outside the gene matches: 2. This CDR3 contains 13 residues. The CDR3 is CASSLVQGGEQYF. CDR3 coding DNA: TGTGCCAGCAGCTTAGTACAGGGGGGCGAGCAGTACTTC.

The CDR3 sequence: CASSHPKTDTQYF. CDR3 bases: TGCGCCAGCAGCCATCCGAAGACAGATACGCAGTATTTT. The gene calls are TRBV4-1 and TRBJ2-3; D is uncertain. Germline V CDR1 and CDR2: MGHRA, YSYEKL. The CDR3 contains 13 residues. Trimming removed 3 bases from V and 3 bases from J, with 7 bases in between.